This is a list of T cell receptor beta chains from one sample in a study of OX40 agonist ivuxolimab in advanced cancers. Clones were sequenced by immunoSEQ multiplex PCR, and TCRdb holds only the in-frame ones, with some missing. The sample lists more than 60,000 clones; almost 95% were seen once. The material was CD4+ or CD8+ T cells sorted from blood, obtained in a trial of the OX40 agonist ivuxolimab. The receptors were sampled from an adult with an advanced solid tumor such as melanoma, head and neck, liver or kidney cancer. Both conserved end residues are part of each CDR3. A D gene is named only where the DNA matches it firmly. Not every row has a clone size; where given, it reads once, few, many or a size class.

14	-	-	TRBV7-9	TRBJ1-1	TGTGCCAGCAGCTTAGAGGGGAAGAACACTGAAGCTTTCTTT	CASSLEGKNTEAFF
12	-	-	TRBV27	TRBJ2-5	TGTGCCAGCAGTTTCGCAGGGGAGACCCAGTACTTC	CASSFAGETQYF
13	-	-	TRBV28	TRBJ2-1	TGTGCCAGCAGCCCGTTAGCGTTCAATGAGCAGTTCTTC	CASSPLAFNEQFF
16	-	once	TRBV5-1	TRBJ2-2	TGCGCCAGCAGCTTGCCTCCTGAGGCTAACACCGGGGAGCTGTTTTTT	CASSLPPEANTGELFF
12	-	-	TRBV2	TRBJ2-7	TGTGCCACCGCAGTAGAAACCTACGAGCAGTACTTC	CATAVETYEQYF
15	-	few	TRBV15	TRBJ1-2	TGTGCCACCAGCAGAGGCACGCGGGATCAATATGGCTACACCTTC	CATSRGTRDQYGYTF
14	-	-	TRBV27	TRBJ2-1	TGTGCCAGCAGGCCGGGACTTCACTACAATGAGCAGTTCTTC	CASRPGLHYNEQFF
18	TRBD1	-	TRBV28	TRBJ2-3	TGTGCCAGCAGTTTTCTGGGACAGGGGGTTGGGGACACAGATACGCAGTATTTT	CASSFLGQGVGDTDTQYF
14	TRBD2	-	TRBV27	TRBJ2-7	TGTGCCAGCACCCGCCGGGGGGGCTCCTACGAGCAGTACTTC	CASTRRGGSYEQYF
8	-	-	TRBV6-5	TRBJ2-3	TGTGCCAGCCCGAAAAAGTATTTT	CASPKKYF
17	TRBD2	-	TRBV19	TRBJ2-7	TGTGCCACCCAGCCCAACTACCGAGCGGGAGTTCGCTACGAGCAGTACTTC	CATQPNYRAGVRYEQYF
14	-	-	TRBV7-9	TRBJ2-5	TGTGCCAGCAGCTTAGCCGTGGGTTCGGAGACCCAGTACTTC	CASSLAVGSETQYF
20	TRBD1	-	TRBV9	TRBJ2-1	TGTGCCAGCAGCGTAGTAGCGGAGACAGGGGGGATAGAGACTAGACGCGCGCAGTTCTTC	CASSVVAETGGIETRRAQFF
15	TRBD2	-	TRBV9	TRBJ2-2	TGTGCCAGCAGCTCCGGACTAGCGCAACCCGGGGAGCTGTTTTTT	CASSSGLAQPGELFF
14	-	-	TRBV11-3	TRBJ1-1	TGTGCCAGCAGCTTAGCGGGTCCAAACACTGAAGCTTTCTTT	CASSLAGPNTEAFF
15	TRBD2	once	TRBV6-5	TRBJ2-5	TGTGCCAGCAGGACTAGCGGGGCGTACCAAGAGACCCAGTACTTC	CASRTSGAYQETQYF
13	TRBD1	-	TRBV27	TRBJ2-1	TGTGCCAGCACCACTGGACAGGGGACGGGGGAGTTCTTC	CASTTGQGTGEFF
14	TRBD1	-	TRBV9	TRBJ2-4	TGTGCCAGCAGCGGTAGGACAGGGTCGAACATTCAGTACTTC	CASSGRTGSNIQYF
15	-	-	TRBV7-7	TRBJ2-1	TGTGCTAGCAGCCAAAGGAGGGCCTTAGTCAATGAGCAGTTCTTC	CASSQRRALVNEQFF
13	TRBD1	-	TRBV27	TRBJ2-7	TGTGCCAGCGGGGGTGGGACAGGCTACGAGCAGTACTTC	CASGGGTGYEQYF
15	-	once	TRBV6-5	TRBJ2-1	TGTGCCAGCAGTTACGGAGCCCAAAGGTCTAATGAGCAGTTCTTC	CASSYGAQRSNEQFF
16	TRBD1	medium-sized	TRBV7-6	TRBJ2-7	TGTGCCAGCAGCCTCTATACCGGGACAGGGTTCTACGAGCAGTACTTC	CASSLYTGTGFYEQYF
16	TRBD1	-	TRBV7-9	TRBJ2-2	TGTGCCAGCAGCCGGCCGGGACAGGGCATGACCGGGGAGCTGTTTTTT	CASSRPGQGMTGELFF
14	-	-	TRBV14	TRBJ1-1	TGTGCCAGCAGCCAGGGAGCCCCGAACACTGAAGCTTTCTTT	CASSQGAPNTEAFF
14	TRBD1	-	TRBV16	TRBJ1-1	TGTGCCAGCAGCCCCGACAGGGGAGGCACTGAAGCTTTCTTT	CASSPDRGGTEAFF
14	-	-	TRBV4-1	TRBJ1-1	TGCGCCAGCAGCCCGCCTAGGGGCTACACTGAAGCTTTCTTT	CASSPPRGYTEAFF
13	-	-	TRBV7-7	TRBJ2-5	TGTGCTAGCAGCTTAGCGGCGGGAGAGACCCAGTACTTC	CASSLAAGETQYF
12	-	-	TRBV15	TRBJ1-1	TGTGCCACCAGCAGAGTGGGGCAGGGAGCTTTCTTT	CATSRVGQGAFF
14	-	-	TRBV6-6	TRBJ2-5	TGTGCCAGCAGTTACGGGTTCAGCCAAGAGACCCAGTACTTC	CASSYGFSQETQYF
12	TRBD2	-	TRBV2	TRBJ2-1	TGTGCCAGCTGGCGGGAGGGCCACGAGCAGTTCTTC	CASWREGHEQFF
15	-	-	TRBV9	TRBJ1-3	TGTGCCAGCAGCCCGAGCGGGGGGGGTGGAAACACCATATATTTT	CASSPSGGGGNTIYF
13	-	-	TRBV30	TRBJ2-3	TGTGCCTGGGCGGGACTCTATACAGATACGCAGTATTTT	CAWAGLYTDTQYF
13	TRBD2	-	TRBV30	TRBJ2-4	TGTGCCTGGCGGACTAGCGGGACCCCGCCTGAGTACTTC	CAWRTSGTPPEYF
14	-	-	TRBV28	TRBJ1-2	TGTGCCAGCAGTTTATGGTCGTCGGACTATGGCTACACCTTC	CASSLWSSDYGYTF
16	-	-	TRBV9	TRBJ2-3	TGTGCCAGCAGCGTAGATGACTTTCAGAGCACAGATACGCAGTATTTT	CASSVDDFQSTDTQYF
13	-	-	TRBV25-1	TRBJ1-2	TGTGCCAGCAGTGAGCGGGGCTGGTATGGCTACACCTTC	CASSERGWYGYTF
18	TRBD2	-	TRBV7-2	TRBJ2-5	TGTGCCAGCAGCTTAGAGGGACTAGCGGGCCGAAACCAAGAGACCCAGTACTTC	CASSLEGLAGRNQETQYF
17	TRBD1	once	TRBV30	TRBJ2-2	TGTGCCTGGACCTTACGCCGGGACAGGGGGGACACCGGGGAGCTGTTTTTT	CAWTLRRDRGDTGELFF
13	-	-	TRBV13	TRBJ2-1	TGTGCCAGCAGCATCGGCAGGGGAGGGGAGCAGTTCTTC	CASSIGRGGEQFF
12	-	once	TRBV2	TRBJ2-7	TGTGCCAGCAGGGGGGGCTTGCGCGAGCAGTACTTC	CASRGGLREQYF
14	-	-	TRBV19	TRBJ2-7	TGTGCCAGTAGTTTAGGTCAGGGCGACTACGAGCAGTACTTC	CASSLGQGDYEQYF
14	-	-	TRBV6-4	TRBJ2-2	TGTGCCAGCAGTGAAACAGGGAAGGCCGGGGAGCTGTTTTTT	CASSETGKAGELFF